Below, 22 T cell receptor beta chains from the same sample are listed, as sequenced in a study of circulating CD8 cells and anti-PD-1 response in melanoma. From live CD3+CD8+TCRalphabeta+ cells, four PD-1 and/or TIGIT subsets were sorted. The QIAseq Immune Repertoire TCR panel built the libraries from roughly 15 ng of total RNA. TCRdb fed the reads into MiXCR, producing one record per CDR3 protein. The data hold approximately 2,200 distinct CDR3 sequences, with just under 8% observed a single time. The sample was CD8+ T cells from PBMCs, taken at baseline or after one month of anti-PD-1 therapy (not recorded which). The receptors come from a human donor with melanoma.

This clonotype is categorized as medium-sized. The V gene is TRBV24-1, the J gene TRBJ2-2; 9 positions agree with TRBD1. The J segment lost 0 bases and the V segment lost 9 bases, leaving 16 bases of the junction unmatched. Germline loops: CDR1 KGHDR, CDR2 SFDVKD. This CDR3 is built from 19 residues. The CDR3 protein is CATSSIGTGTMTNTGELFF. CDR3 DNA: TGTGCCACCTCGTCCATCGGGACAGGGACTATGACGAACACCGGGGAGCTGTTTTTT.

This clonotype is classed as medium-sized. The chain's CDR3 is CASRQTWGTEAFF. Here the CDR3 DNA reads TGTGCCTCTCGGCAGACCTGGGGCACTGAAGCTTTCTTT. The chain joins TRBV28 to TRBJ1-1; D gene ambiguous. Trimming removed 11 bases at V and 4 bases at J, with 17 bases between. The CDR3 has 13 residues. Germline V gene lookup returns CDR1 MDHEN and CDR2 SYDVKM.

V is TRBV7-7 and J is TRBJ2-7; perhaps TRBD2 as D (6 bases). Germline assignment: CDR1 SSHAT and CDR2 FNYEAQ (reference sequence). Deletions cut 8 bases from V and 6 bases from J, with 17 bases between. The CDR3 spans 13 residues. The CDR3 coding sequence is TGTGCCAGCCAGCGCCCGACTAGGAGCGAGCAGTACTTC. This gives the protein CASQRPTRSEQYF.

This clonotype counts as medium-sized. The J gene is TRBJ1-3, the V gene TRBV14, with no clear D. Trimming took off 8 bases at V and 3 bases at J, with 8 bases between the two ends. CDR1 SGHDN and CDR2 FVKESK come from the germline V gene. CDR3 length: 12 residues. CDR3 sequence reads: CASGEGGNTIYF. The CDR3 coding sequence is TGTGCCAGCGGGGAAGGTGGAAACACCATATATTTT.

By its share, this clonotype is medium-sized. This chain connects TRBV4-1 to TRBJ2-3, with 8 bases aligning to TRBD2. The trim removed 1 base at V and 5 bases at J, leaving 2 bases unmatched. CDR1 and CDR2 (germline): MGHRA, YSYEKL. The CDR3 runs 14 residues. The CDR3 spells CASSQVRGGDTQYF. CDR3 bases: TGCGCCAGCAGCCAAGTTCGGGGGGGAGATACGCAGTATTTT.

This clonotype was observed a few times. This chain uses TRBV27 with TRBJ2-1, with D hard to call. Between the trimmed V and J ends, which lost 2 bases and 2 bases, there was a span of 10 bases. This CDR3 comprises 15 residues. The germline CDR1 and CDR2 sequences are MNHEY and SMNVEV (reference sequence). CDR3 protein: CASSLEVSPYNEQFF. Written as DNA, the CDR3 is TGTGCCAGCAGTTTAGAAGTATCCCCCTACAATGAGCAGTTCTTC.

By proportion, this clonotype is large. The chain recombines TRBV19 with TRBJ1-1; 8 bases agree with TRBD1. The V gene end was trimmed by 5 bases and the J gene end by 7 bases; junction bases not matched to a gene: 24. The CDR3 totals 19 residues. Germline CDR1 and CDR2: LNHDA and SQIVND (reference sequence). CDR3 DNA: TGTGCCAGTAGTTCCACAGGGGGACAAACCGCCCCCACGCGGGATGAAGCTTTCTTT. It specifies CASSSTGGQTAPTRDEAFF.

This clonotype is termed medium-sized (0.01 to 0.1%). The chain joins TRBV20-1 to TRBJ2-3; the match to TRBD2 covers 13 bases. V trimming: 1 base; J trimming: 4 bases; junction bases outside the gene matches: 2. Germline V gene lookup returns CDR1 DFQATT and CDR2 SNEGSKA (reference sequence). This CDR3 has 15 residues. This chain's CDR3 is CSARVGLAGSDTQYF. The DNA for the CDR3 is TGCAGTGCTAGAGTGGGACTAGCGGGATCAGATACGCAGTATTTT.

By share of the sample, this clonotype is medium-sized. The V gene is TRBV4-1, the J gene TRBJ2-3; 9 bases are shared with TRBD2. Germline V gene data show CDR1 as MGHRA and CDR2 as YSYEKL. This CDR3 contains 17 residues. V lost 1 base and J lost 0; bases outside the gene matches: 5. CDR3: CASSQAGSGGSTDTQYF. The CDR3 bases are TGCGCCAGCAGCCAAGCCGGTAGCGGGGGCAGCACAGATACGCAGTATTTT.

This clonotype is judged large (0.1 to 1%). The chain combines TRBV28 with TRBJ2-7; D unclear. This CDR3 spans 15 amino acids. Germline V gene data show CDR1 as MDHEN and CDR2 as SYDVKM. V was cut by 3 bases and J by 0 bases, with 12 bases left in between. The CDR3 loop is CASSFMATSSYEQYF. DNA for the CDR3: TGTGCCAGCAGTTTCATGGCCACGAGCTCCTACGAGCAGTACTTC.

This clonotype rates as medium-sized (0.01 to 0.1%). The V and J genes are TRBV3-1 and TRBJ2-1, with 11 positions matching TRBD2. This CDR3 region has 16 residues. The germline V gene has CDR1 LGHDT and CDR2 YNNKEL (reference sequence). Losses at the gene ends were 6 bases for V and 4 bases for J; bases not matched to a gene: 8. The CDR3: CASSPATSGAYNEQFF. The DNA of the CDR3 is TGTGCCAGCAGTCCTGCGACTAGCGGGGCTTACAATGAGCAGTTCTTC.

By proportion, this clonotype is medium-sized. The chain joins TRBV6-5 to TRBJ2-5; D may be TRBD1 or TRBD2 (5 bases each). The germline V and J ends were trimmed by 8 bases and 9 bases, with 13 bases remaining between them. CDR3 length: 11 residues. Germline lookup yields CDR1 MNHEY and CDR2 SVGAGI. CDR3 sequence (DNA): TGTGCCAGCCTGAGGGGTAGGGCCCAGTACTTC. This sequence encodes CASLRGRAQYF.

This clonotype is categorized as medium-sized. The rearrangement links TRBV7-2 to TRBJ2-7, with TRBD2 as a possible D gene (6 bases). The CDR3 totals 17 residues. Germline assignment: CDR1 SGHTA and CDR2 FQGNSA. V gave up 0 bases and J gave up 0 bases, with 15 bases separating them. The CDR3 reads CASSLAGTGRDSYEQYF. The DNA of the CDR3 is TGTGCCAGCAGCTTAGCCGGGACTGGGCGAGACTCCTACGAGCAGTACTTC.

Within the sample, this clonotype is medium-sized. The V gene is TRBV12-3 or TRBV12-4, the J gene TRBJ2-1, with 8 positions matching TRBD1. The CDR3 covers 15 residues. The ends lost 3 bases at V and 3 bases at J; junction bases unmatched: 4. The CDR3 DNA reads TGTGCCAGCAGTTTGGGTGACAGGGGCTACAATGAGCAGTTCTTC. Amino acids: CASSLGDRGYNEQFF.

This clonotype is judged medium-sized. The chain couples TRBV19 to TRBJ2-7; no clear D gene. CDR1 is LNHDA and CDR2 is SQIVND in the germline V gene (reference sequence). The ends were cut back, 6 bases at V and 2 bases at J, with 14 bases in the middle. CDR3 length equals 14 residues. DNA of the CDR3: TGTGCCAGTAGGAGCACCAGAGGCCCCTACGAGCAGTACTTC. This codes for CASRSTRGPYEQYF.

This clonotype has just a few counts. This sequence joins TRBV20-1 and TRBJ2-1, with D perhaps being TRBD1 or TRBD2 (5 bases each). The germline V gene has CDR1 DFQATT and CDR2 SNEGSKA (reference sequence). This CDR3 comprises 12 residues. CDR3 residues: CSGTAVWYEQFF. DNA of the CDR3: TGCAGCGGGACGGCGGTCTGGTATGAGCAGTTCTTC.

By its share, this clonotype is medium-sized. The genes are TRBV5-6 and TRBJ2-1; TRBD1 matches at 8 bases. The CDR3 is 16 residues long. In germline, CDR1 is SGHDT, CDR2 YYEEEE. The V segment lost 0 bases and the J segment 9 bases; nucleotides outside the gene matches: 11. CDR3 sequence: CASSLEGRGLHGEQFF. As DNA, the CDR3 is TGTGCCAGCAGCTTGGAAGGCAGGGGGCTTCACGGTGAGCAGTTCTTC.

This clonotype turned up a few times. The J gene is TRBJ2-7, the V gene TRBV28; D unclear. This CDR3 is 14 amino acids long. Germline V lookup: CDR1 MDHEN, CDR2 SYDVKM. V was shortened by 7 bases and J by 1 base, with 14 bases between the two germline ends. The CDR3 nucleotides read TGTGCCAGCACAATCGAGCGAACGTCCTACGAGCAGTACTTC. This codes for CASTIERTSYEQYF.

This clonotype is medium-sized by share. This CDR3 is CASSQTSGKDYEQYF. The DNA of the CDR3 is TGTGCCAGCAGTCAGACTAGCGGCAAAGACTACGAGCAGTACTTC. V gene TRBV28 combines with J gene TRBJ2-7; 9 bases are a match to TRBD2. The CDR3 length is 15 residues. V was clipped by 5 bases and J by 3 bases; unmatched bases: 8. The germline gives CDR1 MDHEN, CDR2 SYDVKM.

Relative to its sample, this clonotype is medium-sized. This chain uses TRBV19 with TRBJ2-7; 12 nucleotides line up with TRBD2. The V gene's germline CDR1 is LNHDA and CDR2 SQIVND (reference sequence). This CDR3 comprises 15 residues. The V segment lost 7 bases and the J segment 3 bases; nucleotides outside the gene matches: 7. The CDR3 protein is CASTATSGSFYEQYF. Here the CDR3 DNA reads TGTGCCAGTACCGCGACTAGCGGGAGTTTCTACGAGCAGTACTTC.

Judged by abundance, this clonotype is medium-sized. CDR3 DNA sequence: TGTGCCAGCAGTGGCACTAGCGGGGTAGAGACCCAGTACTTC. Its protein is CASSGTSGVETQYF. The chain recombines TRBV25-1 with TRBJ2-5, with 10 bases that match TRBD2. Germline CDR1 and CDR2: MGHDK and SYGVNS. Trimming took 4 bases from V and 4 from J; bases not matched to a gene: 3. This CDR3 spans 14 amino acids. The complete variable domain, with remaining parts taken from reference TRBV25-1 and TRBJ2-5, reads EADIYQTPRYLVIGTGKKITLECSQTMGHDKMYWYQQDPGMELHLIHYSYGVNSTEKGDLSSESTVSRIRTEHFPLTLESARPSHTSQYLCASSGTSGVETQYFGPGTRLLVL.

By share of the sample, this clonotype is medium-sized (0.01 to 0.1%). The V gene is TRBV7-3, the J gene TRBJ2-1, with TRBD2 identical over 7 bases. The V segment lost 5 bases and the J segment 0 bases; nucleotides outside the gene matches: 1. The germline gives CDR1 SGHTA, CDR2 FQGTGA. CDR3 length equals 14 residues. The DNA for the CDR3 is TGTGCCAGCAGCCAGCGGGGCTCCTACAATGAGCAGTTCTTC. It translates to CASSQRGSYNEQFF.